This entry describes one T cell receptor beta chain. There is no known antigen for this receptor. Per-base quality was not reported, and no clone a single base away is much larger than it. TCRbeta CDR3 regions were amplified from genomic DNA using the immunoSEQ Assay, a bias-controlled multiplex PCR. The authors' pipeline ran thus. Within the assay, amplification of reference gene primers was used to estimate how many nucleated cells each sample contained. To quantify the absolute abundance of each unique TCRbeta CDR3 rearrangement, sequence reads were collapsed and filtered. For each sample, productive Simpson clonality was calculated by taking the square root of Simpson's diversity index across productive rearrangements. TCRdb holds this immuneACCESS table with in-frame rearrangements only. Some clones are missing; in checked studies, unresolved V genes explain under half, and the rest has no known cause. The V and J calls and the clone size are those of that table, but D and trimming were determined from the DNA. The sample table records hundreds of thousands of clones; 88% of these occur just once. The ten most abundant clones make up approximately 7.4% of the sample.

At one collaborating source in Seattle, patients were enrolled during active infection and were followed longitudinally through the course of disease. The collaborating institutions used their own protocols to collect whole blood in K2EDTA tubes. Collaborator samples were shipped for TCRbeta analysis as frozen whole blood, isolated PBMCs, or DNA extracted from either sample type. The sample originates from a study of blood T cell repertoires in COVID-19 (dated by TCRdb to about 2020). Study-wide context: Samples from collaborators originated in the United States, Italy and Spain and spanned both the acute and convalescent phases of COVID-19. The material from the prospective study consisted of cDNA or gDNA derived from T cells, B-cell-depleted T cells, or PBMCs. Nearly every sample came with metadata listing a de-identified subject ID, COVID-19 status, age in years and sex. Samples came from the ongoing ImmuneRACE study (first 160 participants) plus 1,254 subjects from 6 global collaborators. The dataset comprised deeply sampled blood TCRbeta repertoires from subjects exposed to, actively infected with, or recovered from COVID-19. Where available, HLA class I and class II types were obtained from metadata supplied by the sample provider rather than from assay-based typing. The repertoires were released in a freely available public database meant as a resource for research on the immune response to SARS-CoV-2. Results the study describes overall, beyond this receptor: How much clinical and demographic metadata was included differed by source and by participant, and the metadata was provided uncurated.

The germline V gene provides CDR1 MNHEY and CDR2 SVGAGI. Compared with germline, V lacks 5 bases and J lacks 5 bases; bases without a gene match: 7. The CDR3 runs 14 residues from the cysteine to the phenylalanine. Solely the CDR3 DNA is kept, with 42 bases framed from the first base. The V gene is TRBV6-5 and the J gene is TRBJ1-2, and 8 junctional nucleotides match TRBD1. This sequence was found in a woman between 65 and 79 years old with COVID-19, enrolled during active disease. The sequenced sample was peripheral blood. The nucleotides are TGTGCCAGCAGTACCGTGGACAGGGCGTATGGCTACACCTTC. This codes for CASSTVDRAYGYTF.